The rows below give T cell receptor beta chains drawn from one sample of a study of radiation and T cells in renal cell carcinoma. Data came from immunoSEQ multiplex PCR; TCRdb stores just in-frame clones and leaves some out. The sample lists approximately 150,000 clones, less than 90% occurring once. Here the sequenced sample was blood, taken from a patient whose treatment included radiotherapy and nephrectomy. The receptors here all came from a woman between 50 and 59 years old with renal cell carcinoma. The CDR3 runs from the conserved cysteine through the conserved F or W. The D gene is left open where the match is weak. Rows give clone size only sometimes, using once, few, many, or a class for an expanded clone.

>.|.|TRBJ1-1|TRBV5-1
CASSLEQTTEAFF
TGCGCCAGCAGCTTGGAACAGACGACTGAAGCTTTCTTT
>.|.|TRBJ2-3|TRBV11-2
CASSLDHLLHTQYF
TGTGCCAGCAGCTTAGATCACCTACTCCATACGCAGTATTTT
>.|TRBD1|TRBJ1-6|TRBV5-1
CASSLGQGANSPLHF
TGCGCCAGCAGCTTGGGGCAGGGGGCTAATTCACCCCTCCACTTT
>.|TRBD1|TRBJ2-2|TRBV11-2
CASSHRGFGTGELFF
TGTGCCAGCAGCCACAGGGGTTTCGGCACCGGGGAGCTGTTTTTT
>.|.|TRBJ2-1|TRBV10-1
CASSAFGSETYNEQFF
TGCGCCAGCAGTGCCTTTGGGTCGGAAACCTACAATGAGCAGTTCTTC
>.|.|TRBJ1-4|TRBV4-3
CASSLVWGAAEKLFF
TGCGCCAGCAGCCTTGTGTGGGGTGCTGCTGAAAAACTGTTTTTT
>.|.|TRBJ1-2|TRBV4-3
CASSMGRISGGYTF
TGCGCCAGCAGTATGGGCAGGATTAGCGGTGGCTACACCTTC
>.|.|TRBJ2-7|TRBV15
CATSRDMSYEQYF
TGTGCCACCAGCAGAGACATGAGCTACGAGCAGTACTTC
>.|TRBD2|TRBJ2-2|TRBV6-5
CASRGSGGVTGELFF
TGTGCCAGCCGGGGGAGCGGGGGGGTCACCGGGGAGCTGTTTTTT
>.|TRBD2|TRBJ2-7|TRBV7-2
CASSSRGGTYEQYF
TGTGCCAGCAGCTCCCGGGGGGGAACCTACGAGCAGTACTTC
>.|TRBD1|TRBJ1-4|TRBV7-9
CASSPSTGDEKLFF
TGTGCCAGCAGCCCATCGACAGGGGATGAAAAACTGTTTTTT
>few|.|TRBJ2-6|TRBV2
CASTREGSGANVLTF
TGTGCCAGCACTCGGGAAGGGTCTGGGGCCAACGTCCTGACTTTC
>few|.|TRBJ1-1|TRBV25-1
CASSEWRSEGTEAFF
TGTGCCAGCAGTGAATGGAGGTCTGAAGGGACTGAAGCTTTCTTT
>.|TRBD1|TRBJ2-7|TRBV7-2
CASSVTGDRSEQYF
TGTGCCAGCAGCGTTACGGGGGACAGGTCCGAGCAGTACTTC
>once|.|TRBJ1-5|TRBV10-3
CAISESVSSVPPQHF
TGTGCCATCAGTGAGTCGGTTAGTTCTGTTCCGCCCCAGCATTTT
>.|TRBD2|TRBJ2-5|TRBV6-5
CASSYSGTSGGETQYF
TGTGCCAGCAGTTACTCCGGAACTAGCGGGGGGGAGACCCAGTACTTC
>.|.|TRBJ2-7|TRBV7-2
CASTTRGQDEQYF
TGTGCCAGCACCACGCGGGGGCAAGACGAGCAGTACTTC
>.|.|TRBJ2-3|TRBV5-1
CASSSLAESTDTQYF
TGCGCCAGCAGCTCTTTAGCGGAAAGCACAGATACGCAGTATTTT
>once|.|TRBJ2-1|TRBV29-1
CSAITPINEQFF
TGCAGCGCTATTACCCCCATCAATGAGCAGTTCTTC
>.|TRBD1|TRBJ1-2|TRBV19
CASTSDRWIGYTF
TGTGCCAGTACCTCGGACAGGTGGATCGGCTACACCTTC
>.|TRBD1|TRBJ2-2|TRBV30
CAVVRDSAPLNTGELFF
TGTGCCGTGGTCCGGGACAGCGCACCTCTGAACACCGGGGAGCTGTTTTTT
>.|.|TRBJ1-1|TRBV7-2
CASSLTRATEAFF
TGTGCCAGCAGCCTGACGAGGGCCACTGAAGCTTTCTTT
>once|.|TRBJ1-6|TRBV5-6
CASSLGQADSPLHF
TGTGCCAGCAGCTTGGGGCAGGCGGATTCACCCCTCCACTTT
>.|TRBD2|TRBJ2-5|TRBV7-2
CASSTGLAEETQYF
TGTGCCAGCAGTACGGGACTAGCGGAAGAGACCCAGTACTTC
>.|TRBD1|TRBJ1-1|TRBV6-6
CASSQRQGASEAFF
TGTGCCAGCAGCCAGAGACAGGGGGCCTCTGAAGCTTTCTTT
>.|.|TRBJ2-7|TRBV29-1
CSVEDHSYEQYF
TGCAGCGTTGAAGATCATAGCTACGAGCAGTACTTC
>.|.|TRBJ1-6|TRBV19
CASSYRSSYNSPLHF
TGTGCCAGTAGTTATCGATCCTCCTATAATTCACCCCTCCACTTT
>.|.|TRBJ1-4|TRBV4-1
CASSPAGEKLFF
TGCGCCAGCAGCCCCGCAGGTGAAAAACTGTTTTTT
>.|TRBD2|TRBJ2-5|TRBV5-4
CASSLSLAGGETQYF
TGTGCCAGCAGCTTGAGCCTAGCGGGAGGAGAGACCCAGTACTTC
>.|.|TRBJ2-3|TRBV5-4
CASSFRTTDTQYF
TGTGCCAGCAGCTTCAGGACCACAGATACGCAGTATTTT
>few|.|TRBJ2-2|TRBV27
CASSFRGFNTGELFF
TGTGCCAGCAGTTTCCGGGGGTTCAACACCGGGGAGCTGTTTTTT
>few|.|TRBJ1-1|TRBV19
CATVVSGLLNTEAFF
TGTGCCACAGTAGTATCCGGCCTCCTGAACACTGAAGCTTTCTTT
>.|TRBD1|TRBJ2-2|TRBV4-1
CASSQSGTGLTGELFF
TGCGCCAGCAGCCAAAGTGGGACAGGGCTGACCGGGGAGCTGTTTTTT
>.|.|TRBJ1-6|TRBV5-1
CASSLTVDSPLHF
TGCGCCAGCAGCTTGACAGTAGATTCACCCCTCCACTTT
>.|TRBD1|TRBJ1-4|TRBV5-1
CASSITGGANEKLFF
TGCGCCAGCAGCATAACAGGGGGGGCAAATGAAAAACTGTTTTTT
>.|.|TRBJ2-3|TRBV7-8
CASSSFASTDTQYF
TGTGCCAGCAGCTCGTTTGCGAGCACAGATACGCAGTATTTT
>.|.|TRBJ2-6|TRBV19
CASSIGRGGSGANVLTF
TGTGCCAGTAGTATAGGCAGGGGGGGCTCTGGGGCCAACGTCCTGACTTTC
>.|.|TRBJ1-2|TRBV6-5
CASSRSREGYTF
TGTGCCAGCAGTAGATCCAGGGAGGGCTACACCTTC
>.|.|TRBJ1-1|TRBV5-6
CASSLPQNTEAFF
TGTGCCAGCAGCTTACCACAGAACACTGAAGCTTTCTTT
>.|TRBD2|TRBJ2-5|TRBV6-6
CASKTSRKTQETQYF
TGTGCCAGCAAGACTAGCCGAAAAACGCAAGAGACCCAGTACTTC